A single sample gave rise to the 9 T cell receptor beta chains below, sequenced in a study of T cells after yellow fever vaccination. TCRdb recomputed calls from the 5' RACE reads with MiXCR, one row per CDR3 protein. The table lists fewer than 400,000 distinct CDR3 sequences, approximately 11% of them singletons, with 3% to 4% in the top ten. The sample was CD4+ T cells sorted from PBMCs, taken 45 days after the yellow fever booster vaccination. The receptors here all came from a man between 18 and 35 years old who received the YFV17D yellow fever vaccine.

V and J are TRBV5-4 and TRBJ2-2; D ambiguous. Germline CDR1 is SGHNT and CDR2 is YYREEE (reference sequence). V was trimmed by 0 bases and J by 1 base, leaving 7 bases between them. The CDR3 is 15 residues long. As DNA, the CDR3 is TGTGCCAGCAGCTTGGAGGGTATGAACACCGGGGAGCTGTTTTTT. Amino acid sequence: CASSLEGMNTGELFF.

The chain has TRBV3-1 and TRBJ1-2; the D gene is possibly TRBD1 (5 bases). This CDR3 region has 14 residues. The germline CDR1 and CDR2 sequences are LGHDT and YNNKEL (reference sequence). V was trimmed by 4 bases and J by 2 bases, leaving 11 bases between them. CDR3 sequence reads: CASSRGTENYGYTF. In DNA, the CDR3 is TGTGCCAGCAGCCGAGGGACGGAGAACTATGGCTACACCTTC.

This clonotype came up once. The chain recombines TRBV5-4 with TRBJ2-2; D gene ambiguous. The germline V gene encodes CDR1 SGHNT and CDR2 YYREEE (reference sequence). V dropped 7 bases and J dropped 1 base, with 11 bases sitting between them. The CDR3 sequence is 14 residues long. The chain's CDR3 is CASGTAKNTGELFF. CDR3 bases: TGTGCCAGCGGTACGGCGAAGAACACCGGGGAGCTGTTTTTT.

The chain is built from TRBV5-1 and TRBJ2-5, with D perhaps TRBD2 (6 bases). Trimming took off 0 bases at V and 0 bases at J, with 9 bases between the two ends. This CDR3 has 15 amino acids. CDR1 is SGHRS and CDR2 is YFSETQ in the germline V gene. CDR3 bases: TGCGCCAGCAGCTTGGGACGGGGGTACCAAGAGACCCAGTACTTC. The encoded protein is CASSLGRGYQETQYF.

This clonotype was counted only a few times. The chain recombines TRBV5-5 with TRBJ1-3; D is perhaps TRBD1 (6 bases). The germline V gene encodes CDR1 SGHKS and CDR2 YYEKEE (reference sequence). V shed 4 bases and J shed 0 bases, with 14 bases lying between them. The CDR3 loop spans 16 amino acids. In nucleotides, the CDR3 is TGTGCCAGCAGCCCGACGGACAGAAGCTCTGGAAACACCATATATTTT. Its translation is CASSPTDRSSGNTIYF.

Only a few counts were recorded for this clonotype. The chain recombines TRBV6-2 or TRBV6-3 with TRBJ1-5; D is ambiguous. Deletions cut 2 bases from V and 7 bases from J, with 15 bases between. From germline, CDR1 is MNHEY and CDR2 SVGEGT. This CDR3 is 15 amino acids long. The CDR3 region is CASSYGTDVVQPQHF. The CDR3 nucleotides read TGTGCCAGCAGTTACGGCACCGACGTTGTGCAGCCCCAGCATTTT.

This clonotype was counted between two and nine times. This sequence joins TRBV4-2 and TRBJ2-3, with D hard to call. CDR3 size: 14 residues. V shed 1 base and J shed 2 bases, with 7 bases lying between them. CDR1 is LGHNA and CDR2 is YNFKEQ in the germline V gene. The CDR3 loop reads CASSQALYTDTQYF. The CDR3, as DNA: TGTGCCAGCAGCCAAGCTCTGTACACAGATACGCAGTATTTT.

J is TRBJ2-7 and V is TRBV6-6; 10 nucleotides match TRBD2. Germline V CDR1 and CDR2: MNHNY, SVGAGI (reference sequence). The CDR3 has 15 amino acids. Trimming cost V 2 bases and J 3 bases; bases outside gene matches: 4. In DNA form, the CDR3 reads TGTGCCAGCAGTTACCGGACTAGCGGACACTACGAGCAGTACTTC. Translation gives CASSYRTSGHYEQYF.

The table lists this clonotype with a few counts. This chain connects TRBV5-6 to TRBJ2-3, with TRBD2 matching over 12 bases. The V and J ends lost 1 base and 1 base, in that order; junction bases with no gene match: 4. Germline CDR1 and CDR2: SGHDT and YYEEEE. There are 17 residues in the CDR3. The CDR3 DNA is TGTGCCAGCAGCTTGACTAGCGGGGGGCGGGGCACAGATACGCAGTATTTT. Translated: CASSLTSGGRGTDTQYF.